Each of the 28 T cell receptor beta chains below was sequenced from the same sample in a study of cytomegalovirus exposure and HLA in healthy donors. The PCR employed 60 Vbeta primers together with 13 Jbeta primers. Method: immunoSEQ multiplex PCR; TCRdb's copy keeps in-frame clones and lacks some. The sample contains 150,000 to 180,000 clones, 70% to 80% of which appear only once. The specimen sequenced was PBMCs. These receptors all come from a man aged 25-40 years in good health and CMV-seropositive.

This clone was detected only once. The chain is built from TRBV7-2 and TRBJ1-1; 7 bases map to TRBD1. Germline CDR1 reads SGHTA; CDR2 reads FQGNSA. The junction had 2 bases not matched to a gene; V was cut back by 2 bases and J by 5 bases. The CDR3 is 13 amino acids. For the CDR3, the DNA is TGTGCCAGCAGCTTAAAGGGGGCGACTGAAGCTTTCTTT. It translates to CASSLKGATEAFF.

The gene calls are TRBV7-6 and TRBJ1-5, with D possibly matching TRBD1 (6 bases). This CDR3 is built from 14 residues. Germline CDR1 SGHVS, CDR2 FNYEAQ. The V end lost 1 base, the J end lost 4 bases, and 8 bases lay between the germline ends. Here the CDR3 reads CASSLGQENQPQHF. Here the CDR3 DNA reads TGTGCCAGCAGCTTAGGACAGGAGAATCAGCCCCAGCATTTT. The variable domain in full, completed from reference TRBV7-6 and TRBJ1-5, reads GAGVSQSPRYKVTKRGQDVALRCDPISGHVSLYWYRQALGQGPEFLTYFNYEAQQDKSGLPNDRFSAERPEGSISTLTIQRTEQRDSAMYRCASSLGQENQPQHFGDGTRLSIL.

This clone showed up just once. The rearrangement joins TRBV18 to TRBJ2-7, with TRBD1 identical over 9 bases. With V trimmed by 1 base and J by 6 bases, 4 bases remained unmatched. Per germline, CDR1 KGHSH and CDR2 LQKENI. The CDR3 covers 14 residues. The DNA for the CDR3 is TGTGCCAGCTCACCACGGGACAGGGCGGGCGAGCAGTACTTC. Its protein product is CASSPRDRAGEQYF.

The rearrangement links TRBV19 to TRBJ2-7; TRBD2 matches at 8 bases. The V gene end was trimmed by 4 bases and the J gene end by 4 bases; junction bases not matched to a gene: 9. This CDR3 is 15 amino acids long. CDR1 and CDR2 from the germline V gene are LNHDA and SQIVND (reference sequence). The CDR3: CASSTGGALVYEQYF. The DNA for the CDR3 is TGTGCCAGTAGTACGGGGGGGGCGTTAGTATACGAGCAGTACTTC.

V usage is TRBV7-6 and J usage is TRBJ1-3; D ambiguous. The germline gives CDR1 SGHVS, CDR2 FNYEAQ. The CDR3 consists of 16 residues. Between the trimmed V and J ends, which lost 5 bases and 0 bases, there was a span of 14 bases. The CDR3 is CASSPVVGSSGNTIYF. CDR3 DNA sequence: TGTGCCAGCAGCCCAGTCGTGGGGAGCTCTGGAAACACCATATATTTT.

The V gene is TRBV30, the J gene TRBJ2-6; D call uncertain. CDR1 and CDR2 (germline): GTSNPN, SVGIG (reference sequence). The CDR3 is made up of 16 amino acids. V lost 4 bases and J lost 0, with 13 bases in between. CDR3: CAWIPPRFSGANVLTF. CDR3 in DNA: TGTGCCTGGATCCCCCCCCGGTTCTCTGGGGCCAACGTCCTGACTTTC.

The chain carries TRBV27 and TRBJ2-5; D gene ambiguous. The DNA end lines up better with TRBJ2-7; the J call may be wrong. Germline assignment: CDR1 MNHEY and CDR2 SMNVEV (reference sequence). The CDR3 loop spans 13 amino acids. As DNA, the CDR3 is TGTGCCAGCAGTCCCCCAGCGTCCTACGAGCAGTACTTC. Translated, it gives CASSPPASYEQYF.

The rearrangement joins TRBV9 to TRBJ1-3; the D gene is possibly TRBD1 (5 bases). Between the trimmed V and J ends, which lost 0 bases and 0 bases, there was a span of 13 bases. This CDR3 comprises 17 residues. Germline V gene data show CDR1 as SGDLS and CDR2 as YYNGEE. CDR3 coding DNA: TGTGCCAGCAGCGTAGGGGGGGACGGTGTCTCTGGAAACACCATATATTTT. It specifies CASSVGGDGVSGNTIYF.

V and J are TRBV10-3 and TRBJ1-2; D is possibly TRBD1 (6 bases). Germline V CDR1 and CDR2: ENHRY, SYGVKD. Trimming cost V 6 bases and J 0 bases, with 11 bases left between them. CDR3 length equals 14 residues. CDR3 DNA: TGTGCCATCAGAGCAGGGGCGACTAACTATGGCTACACCTTC. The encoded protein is CAIRAGATNYGYTF.

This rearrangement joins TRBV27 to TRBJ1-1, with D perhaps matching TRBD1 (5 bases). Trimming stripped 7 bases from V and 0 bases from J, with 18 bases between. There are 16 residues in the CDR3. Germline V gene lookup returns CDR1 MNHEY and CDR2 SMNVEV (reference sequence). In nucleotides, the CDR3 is TGTGCCAGCACCACCTTAGGGGCCGGCATGAACACTGAAGCTTTCTTT. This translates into CASTTLGAGMNTEAFF.

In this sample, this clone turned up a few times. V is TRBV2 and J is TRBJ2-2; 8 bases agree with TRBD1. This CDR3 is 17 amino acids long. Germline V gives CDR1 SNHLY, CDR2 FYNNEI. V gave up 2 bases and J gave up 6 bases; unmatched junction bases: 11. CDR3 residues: CASSEIGQGIGAGELFF. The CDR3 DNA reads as TGTGCCAGCAGTGAAATCGGACAGGGTATTGGGGCCGGGGAGCTGTTTTTT.

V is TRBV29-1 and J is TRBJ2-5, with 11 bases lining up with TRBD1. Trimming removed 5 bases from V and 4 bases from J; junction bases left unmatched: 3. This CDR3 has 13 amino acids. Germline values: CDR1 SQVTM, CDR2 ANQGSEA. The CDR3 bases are TGCAGCGTTTCGGGACAGGGGGGAGAGACCCAGTACTTC. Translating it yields CSVSGQGGETQYF.

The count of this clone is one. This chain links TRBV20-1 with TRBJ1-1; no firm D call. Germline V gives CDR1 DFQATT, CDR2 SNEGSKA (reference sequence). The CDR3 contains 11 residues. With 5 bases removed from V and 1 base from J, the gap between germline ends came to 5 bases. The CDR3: CSARGNTEAFF. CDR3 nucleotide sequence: TGCAGTGCTCGCGGGAACACTGAAGCTTTCTTT.

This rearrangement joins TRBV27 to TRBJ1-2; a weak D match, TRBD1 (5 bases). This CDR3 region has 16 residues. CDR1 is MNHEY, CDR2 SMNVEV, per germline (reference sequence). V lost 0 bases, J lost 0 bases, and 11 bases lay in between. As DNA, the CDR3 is TGTGCCAGCAGTTTATCGGCCAGGGTGGCTAACTATGGCTACACCTTC. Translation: CASSLSARVANYGYTF.

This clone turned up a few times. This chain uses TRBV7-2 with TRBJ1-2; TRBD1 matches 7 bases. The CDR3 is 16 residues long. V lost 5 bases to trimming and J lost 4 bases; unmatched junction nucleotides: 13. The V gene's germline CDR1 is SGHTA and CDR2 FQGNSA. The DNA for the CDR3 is TGTGCCAGCAGCGCCCGAACAGGGGTAGGTAGCTATGGCTACACCTTC. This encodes CASSARTGVGSYGYTF.

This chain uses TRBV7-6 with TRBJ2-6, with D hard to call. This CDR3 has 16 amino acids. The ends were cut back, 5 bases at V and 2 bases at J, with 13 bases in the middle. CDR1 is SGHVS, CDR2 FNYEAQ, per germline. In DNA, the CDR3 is TGTGCCAGCAGCACAGAACAGTTTACTGGGGCCAACGTCCTGACTTTC. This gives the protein CASSTEQFTGANVLTF.

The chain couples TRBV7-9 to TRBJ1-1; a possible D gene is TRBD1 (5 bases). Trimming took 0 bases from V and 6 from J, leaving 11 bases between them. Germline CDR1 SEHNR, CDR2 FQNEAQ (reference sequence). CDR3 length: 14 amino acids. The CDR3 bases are TGTGCCAGCAGCTTAGCTGTAGGGGCCTCTGAAGCTTTCTTT. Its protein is CASSLAVGASEAFF.

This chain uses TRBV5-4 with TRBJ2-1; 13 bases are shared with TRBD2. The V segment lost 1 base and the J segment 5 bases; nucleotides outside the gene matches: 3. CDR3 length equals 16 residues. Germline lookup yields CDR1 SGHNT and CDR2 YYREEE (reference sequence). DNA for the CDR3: TGTGCCAGCAGCTTGACTAGCGGGAGGGGTAACAATGAGCAGTTCTTC. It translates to CASSLTSGRGNNEQFF.

This chain's CDR3 is CASSSEQGVKGYTF. DNA of the CDR3: TGTGCCAGCAGTTCCGAACAGGGGGTGAAAGGCTACACCTTC. This chain joins TRBV28 and TRBJ1-2; the match to TRBD1 covers 8 bases. The germline gives CDR1 MDHEN, CDR2 SYDVKM. V lost 4 bases, J lost 8 bases, and 9 bases stayed unmatched. The CDR3 totals 14 residues.

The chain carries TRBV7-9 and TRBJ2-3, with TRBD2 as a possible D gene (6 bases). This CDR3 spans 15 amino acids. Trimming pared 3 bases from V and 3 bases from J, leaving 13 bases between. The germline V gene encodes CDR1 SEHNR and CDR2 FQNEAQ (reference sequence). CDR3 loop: CASSLRGGFTDTQYF. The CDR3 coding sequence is TGTGCCAGCAGCTTGAGGGGAGGATTTACAGATACGCAGTATTTT.

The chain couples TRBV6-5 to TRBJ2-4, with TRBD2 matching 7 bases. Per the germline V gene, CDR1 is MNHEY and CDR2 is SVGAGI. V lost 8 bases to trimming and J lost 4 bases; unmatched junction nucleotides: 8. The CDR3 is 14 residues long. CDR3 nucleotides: TGTGCCAGCTGGGCTAGCGGAGGGAAAAACATTCAGTACTTC. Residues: CASWASGGKNIQYF.

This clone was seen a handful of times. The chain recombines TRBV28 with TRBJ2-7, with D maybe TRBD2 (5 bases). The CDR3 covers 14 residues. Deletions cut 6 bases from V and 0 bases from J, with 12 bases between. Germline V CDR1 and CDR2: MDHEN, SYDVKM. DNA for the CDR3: TGTGCCAGCAGCCGGACTTTTCCCTCCTACGAGCAGTACTTC. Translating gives CASSRTFPSYEQYF. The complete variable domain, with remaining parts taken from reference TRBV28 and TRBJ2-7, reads DVKVTQSSRYLVKRTGEKVFLECVQDMDHENMFWYRQDPGLGLRLIYFSYDVKMKEKGDIPEGYSVSREKKERFSLILESASTNQTSMYLCASSRTFPSYEQYFGPGTRLTVT.

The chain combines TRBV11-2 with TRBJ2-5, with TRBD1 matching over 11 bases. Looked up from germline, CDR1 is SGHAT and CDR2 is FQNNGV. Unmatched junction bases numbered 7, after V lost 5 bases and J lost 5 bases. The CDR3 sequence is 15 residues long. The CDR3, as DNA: TGTGCCAGCAGCCGAGGACAGGGGGCTGTGGAGACCCAGTACTTC. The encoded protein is CASSRGQGAVETQYF.

The DNA of the CDR3 is TGCGCCAGCAGCGACTCCGGGACAGGGGGCGCAGGAGGCTACACCTTC. Translation: CASSDSGTGGAGGYTF. The chain uses TRBV5-1 and TRBJ1-2; 12 bases line up with TRBD1. In germline, CDR1 is SGHRS, CDR2 YFSETQ. V trimming: 4 bases; J trimming: 8 bases; junction bases outside the gene matches: 12. The CDR3 spans 16 residues. Full variable domain (rest looked up from reference TRBV5-1 and TRBJ1-2): KAGVTQTPRYLIKTRGQQVTLSCSPISGHRSVSWYQQTPGQGLQFLFEYFSETQRNKGNFPGRFSGRQFSNSRSEMNVSTLELGDSALYLCASSDSGTGGAGGYTFGSGTRLTVV.

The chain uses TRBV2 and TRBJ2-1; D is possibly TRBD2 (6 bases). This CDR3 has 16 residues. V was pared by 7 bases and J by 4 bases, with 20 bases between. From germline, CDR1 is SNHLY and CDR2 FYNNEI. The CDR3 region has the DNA TGTGCCAGCAACGACCATAGGAGGGCCAATTACAATGAGCAGTTCTTC. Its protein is CASNDHRRANYNEQFF.

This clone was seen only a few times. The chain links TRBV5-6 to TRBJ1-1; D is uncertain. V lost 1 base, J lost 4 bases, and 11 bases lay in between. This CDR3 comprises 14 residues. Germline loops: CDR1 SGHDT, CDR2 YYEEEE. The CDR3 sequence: CASSLLEGRTEAFF. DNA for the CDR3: TGTGCCAGCAGCTTGTTGGAGGGTCGCACTGAAGCTTTCTTT.

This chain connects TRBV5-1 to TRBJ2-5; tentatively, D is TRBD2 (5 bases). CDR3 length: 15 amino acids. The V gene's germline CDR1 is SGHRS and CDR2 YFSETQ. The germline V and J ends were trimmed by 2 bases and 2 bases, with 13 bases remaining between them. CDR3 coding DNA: TGCGCCAGCAGCTTCGGGGAATTGGCTCAAGAGACCCAGTACTTC. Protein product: CASSFGELAQETQYF.

The CDR3 is CASSSLTQGNYGYTF. CDR3 in DNA: TGTGCCAGCAGCTCGCTCACTCAGGGGAACTATGGCTACACCTTC. This chain joins TRBV11-2 and TRBJ1-2; D possibly corresponds to TRBD1 (6 bases). Between the trimmed V and J ends, which lost 4 bases and 2 bases, there was a span of 14 bases. This CDR3 region has 15 residues. Germline V CDR1 and CDR2: SGHAT, FQNNGV.